The rows below give T cell receptor beta chains drawn from one sample of a study of blood T cell repertoires in COVID-19. TCRdb keeps only in-frame clones here, not all; method: immunoSEQ multiplex PCR. The sample contains 150,000 to 200,000 clones, 75% to 90% of which appear only once. The sequencing input was peripheral blood. The receptor set was obtained from a human donor with acute or convalescent COVID-19. The donor label of this sample is uncertain. Each CDR3 is given with its conserved first and last residue. A D gene is named only where the DNA matches it firmly. Only part of the rows carry a size: once, few, many, or a class if the clone is expanded.

.,TRBJ2-3,TRBV7-8,TRBD2,CASSLALPGLAVRDTQYF,TGTGCCAGCAGCTTAGCGCTGCCGGGACTAGCGGTTAGAGATACGCAGTATTTT
.,TRBJ1-1,TRBV27,.,CASSLGGNTEAFF,TGTGCCAGCAGTTTAGGCGGAAACACTGAAGCTTTCTTT
.,TRBJ1-1,TRBV5-6,.,CASSLRGNTEAFF,TGTGCCAGCAGTCTGCGGGGGAACACTGAAGCTTTCTTT
.,TRBJ1-2,TRBV7-3,TRBD1,CASSFHPGQRFYGYTF,TGTGCCAGCAGCTTCCATCCGGGACAGAGATTCTATGGCTACACCTTC
.,TRBJ1-1,TRBV29-1,.,CSVDRENTEAFF,TGCAGCGTTGACAGGGAGAACACTGAAGCTTTCTTT
.,TRBJ1-6,TRBV18,.,CASQGELNSPLHF,TGTGCCAGCCAAGGTGAACTAAATTCACCCCTCCACTTT
.,TRBJ2-1,TRBV4-2,TRBD2,CASSLFVAGGSNEQFF,TGTGCCAGCAGCCTATTCGTAGCGGGGGGTTCCAATGAGCAGTTCTTC
.,TRBJ1-1,TRBV18,TRBD1,CASSLMTGGNTEAFF,TGTGCCAGCTCACTTATGACAGGGGGAAACACTGAAGCTTTCTTT
.,TRBJ1-1,TRBV11-3,.,CASSLDGQSSHTFF,TGTGCCAGCAGCTTAGACGGACAGTCATCGCATACTTTCTTT
few,TRBJ2-6,TRBV7-9,.,CATDPTGTGANVLTF,TGTGCCACTGACCCCACAGGGACAGGGGCCAACGTCCTGACTTTC
.,TRBJ1-4,TRBV5-4,.,CASSLARQGSKLFF,TGTGCCAGCAGCTTGGCCAGGCAGGGGTCGAAACTGTTTTTT
.,TRBJ2-2,TRBV11-2,TRBD2,CASSLVRRGIGELFF,TGTGCCAGCAGCTTAGTAAGGCGGGGGATCGGGGAGCTGTTTTTT
.,TRBJ2-1,TRBV7-9,TRBD2,CASSLALASGGSIHNEQFF,TGTGCCAGCAGCTTAGCGCTGGCTAGCGGGGGATCAATCCACAATGAGCAGTTCTTC
.,TRBJ2-7,TRBV7-9,TRBD2,CASSFWRGGRKGYEQYF,TGTGCCAGCAGCTTTTGGCGGGGGGGACGTAAAGGTTACGAGCAGTACTTC
.,TRBJ2-7,TRBV5-1,TRBD1,CASSWWDRESYEQYF,TGCGCCAGCAGCTGGTGGGACAGGGAATCCTACGAGCAGTACTTC
.,TRBJ1-2,TRBV5-4,TRBD1,CASSLESGQSYYGYTF,TGTGCCAGCAGCTTGGAATCGGGACAGAGCTACTATGGCTACACCTTC
once,TRBJ2-7,TRBV7-2,.,CASSLVRQSYEQYF,TGTGCCAGCAGCTTAGTAAGACAGTCCTACGAGCAGTACTTC
.,TRBJ1-5,TRBV19,.,CASSITPGNQPQHF,TGTGCCAGTAGTATAACCCCGGGTAATCAGCCCCAGCATTTT
.,TRBJ2-3,TRBV29-1,.,CSVAGALSTDTQYF,TGCAGCGTTGCAGGGGCCCTGAGCACAGATACGCAGTATTTT
once,TRBJ2-2,TRBV25-1,TRBD1,CASSAGGLRTGGELFF,TGTGCCAGCAGTGCTGGGGGATTGAGGACAGGCGGGGAGCTGTTTTTT
.,TRBJ1-1,TRBV4-1,TRBD1,CASSQRDRGAFDTEAFF,TGCGCCAGCAGCCAACGTGACAGGGGGGCCTTCGACACTGAAGCTTTCTTT
.,TRBJ2-5,TRBV24-1,TRBD2,CATSDSGLAAETQYF,TGTGCCACCAGTGATTCGGGACTAGCTGCCGAGACCCAGTACTTC
.,TRBJ2-7,TRBV4-1,TRBD2,CASSQVRGYPYEQYF,TGCGCCAGCAGCCAAGTGCGGGGGTACCCCTACGAGCAGTACTTC
.,TRBJ1-1,TRBV28,.,CASSIPLTGNTEAFF,TGTGCCAGCAGTATCCCCCTGACGGGGAACACTGAAGCTTTCTTT
.,TRBJ2-3,TRBV5-5,TRBD2,CASSSGLASTDTQYF,TGTGCCAGCAGCTCCGGACTAGCCAGCACAGATACGCAGTATTTT
.,TRBJ1-2,TRBV3-1/TRBV3-2,.,CASSQGVPGTNGYTF,TGTGCCAGCAGCCAAGGGGTCCCCGGGACAAATGGCTACACCTTC
.,TRBJ2-3,TRBV19,TRBD1,CASRETGADTQYF,TGTGCCAGTAGGGAGACAGGGGCAGATACGCAGTATTTT
.,TRBJ1-6,TRBV12-3/TRBV12-4,.,CASSPTGNSPLHF,TGTGCCAGCAGTCCTACAGGGAATTCACCCCTCCACTTT
.,TRBJ1-2,TRBV5-1,TRBD1,CASSLAIRGGESSNYGYTF,TGCGCCAGCAGCTTGGCCATAAGAGGGGGCGAATCGTCGAACTATGGCTACACCTTC
.,TRBJ2-1,TRBV12-3/TRBV12-4,.,CASSLGGPFTEFF,TGTGCCAGCAGTTTAGGGGGGCCTTTTACGGAGTTCTTC
.,TRBJ1-4,TRBV27,.,CASSLGGRPANEKLFF,TGTGCCAGCAGTTTGGGGGGGAGGCCAGCTAATGAAAAACTGTTTTTT
.,TRBJ2-1,TRBV9,.,CASSVDGTRAYNEQFF,TGTGCCAGCAGCGTAGACGGAACGCGGGCGTACAATGAGCAGTTCTTC
.,TRBJ2-3,TRBV18,TRBD1,CASSAGQGTNTDTQYF,TGTGCCAGCTCAGCCGGACAGGGGACAAACACAGATACGCAGTATTTT
.,TRBJ2-3,TRBV28,TRBD2,CASNMRGSTQYF,TGTGCCAGCAATATGCGGGGGAGTACGCAGTATTTT
.,TRBJ1-5,TRBV29-1,.,CSVIGDTGNQPQHF,TGCAGCGTAATAGGGGATACGGGCAATCAGCCCCAGCATTTT
many,TRBJ2-2,TRBV7-8,.,CASSLVGGGGTGELFF,TGTGCCAGCAGCTTAGTCGGGGGAGGCGGCACCGGGGAGCTGTTTTTT
once,TRBJ1-1,TRBV10-3,.,CAISRTESGTEAFF,TGTGCCATCAGCAGGACAGAGTCAGGAACTGAAGCTTTCTTT
.,TRBJ1-6,TRBV25-1,TRBD1,CASSEKSGGRRSPLHF,TGTGCCAGCAGTGAAAAGTCAGGGGGAAGGCGTTCACCCCTCCACTTT
once,TRBJ2-5,TRBV18,.,CASVQGLAETQYF,TGTGCCAGCGTGCAGGGGTTAGCAGAGACCCAGTACTTC
.,TRBJ1-2,TRBV10-2,.,CASSESVNTEGGDGYTF,TGCGCCAGCAGTGAGTCTGTCAATACAGAGGGGGGGGATGGCTACACCTTC
.,TRBJ1-1,TRBV27,.,CASRSTGNTEAFF,TGTGCCAGCAGGTCGACAGGGAACACTGAAGCTTTCTTT
.,TRBJ2-3,TRBV30,.,CAWSVRRGTDTQYF,TGTGCCTGGAGTGTAAGACGGGGCACAGATACGCAGTATTTT
.,TRBJ1-4,TRBV2,TRBD1,CASRVGTGTTNEKLFF,TGTGCCAGCAGAGTTGGGACAGGGACAACTAATGAAAAACTGTTTTTT
.,TRBJ2-2,TRBV9,TRBD2,CASSVELAGGRTGELFF,TGTGCCAGCAGCGTAGAGCTAGCGGGGGGCAGGACCGGGGAGCTGTTTTTT
.,TRBJ2-2,TRBV30,TRBD2,CAQTRLAGVNTGELFF,TGTGCACAAACCCGACTAGCGGGGGTAAACACCGGGGAGCTGTTTTTT
.,TRBJ2-1,TRBV15,.,CATSTSGSYNEQFF,TGTGCCACCAGCACCTCGGGTTCCTACAATGAGCAGTTCTTC
.,TRBJ1-2,TRBV2,.,CASSRSEYRQAHYGYTF,TGTGCCAGCAGCCGATCAGAGTATCGACAGGCCCACTATGGCTACACCTTC
once,TRBJ2-7,TRBV6-6,TRBD1,CASSYRTGTGSNEQYF,TGTGCCAGCAGTTATAGAACCGGGACAGGGAGCAACGAGCAGTACTTC
.,TRBJ1-5,TRBV6-5,TRBD1,CASSRTQGWNQPQHF,TGTGCCAGCAGCAGAACACAGGGGTGGAATCAGCCCCAGCATTTT
.,TRBJ1-4,TRBV5-6,.,CASSAGTPDEKLFF,TGTGCCAGCAGCGCCGGGACACCGGATGAAAAACTGTTTTTT
.,TRBJ1-5,TRBV2,.,CASRIGQSNQPQHF,TGTGCCAGCAGAATAGGACAAAGCAATCAGCCCCAGCATTTT
.,TRBJ2-2,TRBV5-1,TRBD1,CATNGQGSTGELFF,TGCGCCACCAATGGACAGGGGAGTACCGGGGAGCTGTTTTTT
few,TRBJ1-1,TRBV7-9,.,CASSFDINTEAFF,TGTGCCAGCAGCTTTGACATAAACACTGAAGCTTTCTTT
.,TRBJ1-2,TRBV27,.,CASSRGLPRQATDGYTF,TGTGCCAGCAGTCGCGGACTCCCGCGACAGGCCACGGATGGCTACACCTTC
.,TRBJ1-6,TRBV7-8,.,CASSFRPPGYSPLHF,TGTGCCAGCAGCTTCAGGCCTCCGGGGTATTCACCCCTCCACTTT
few,TRBJ1-1,TRBV7-2,.,CASSSVSLTEAFF,TGTGCCAGCAGCTCGGTAAGCCTCACTGAAGCTTTCTTT
.,TRBJ1-2,TRBV7-9,.,CASSLEGGGYYGYTF,TGTGCCAGCAGCTTAGAAGGGGGGGGCTACTATGGCTACACCTTC
.,TRBJ2-7,TRBV19,.,CASSIDLGFSYEQYF,TGTGCCAGTAGTATAGATCTCGGTTTCTCCTACGAGCAGTACTTC